This is a list of T cell receptor beta chains from one sample in a study of response to subunit inactivated influenza vaccine. TCRdb passed the RT-PCR reads through MiXCR, listing each CDR3 protein once. The table records about 830,000 distinct CDR3 sequences, approximately 18% of them present only once. Source: PBMCs from blood, taken 4 to 6 days after vaccination. These receptors were taken from a man aged 50 or older who received an inactivated influenza vaccine. Both conserved end residues are part of each CDR3. D genes are given only for firm matches. Rows may omit the clone size; those that give it use once, few, many or a size class.

-,TRBV4-2,TRBJ2-7,-,CASSQVPSGGEQYF,TGTGCCAGCAGCCAAGTGCCTTCTGGCGGCGAGCAGTACTTC
-,TRBV20-1,TRBJ1-4,-,CSARDTRRVEKLFF,TGCAGTGCTAGAGATACTCGGAGGGTTGAAAAACTGTTTTTT
TRBD2,TRBV7-6,TRBJ2-5,-,CASSRVYRSGRARETQYF,TGTGCCAGCAGCCGGGTGTATCGTAGCGGGAGGGCCCGAGAGACCCAGTACTTC
-,TRBV12-3/TRBV12-4,TRBJ1-5,few,CASRFGMGGLNQPQHF,TGTGCCAGCAGATTTGGGATGGGTGGGCTTAATCAGCCCCAGCATTTT
TRBD1,TRBV9,TRBJ2-7,-,CASSTTGEPYEQYF,TGTGCCAGCAGCACTACAGGGGAGCCCTACGAGCAGTACTTC
-,TRBV7-8,TRBJ2-7,-,CASSLGQSSSYEQYF,TGTGCCAGCAGCCTAGGACAGAGCAGCTCCTACGAGCAGTACTTC
-,TRBV5-6,TRBJ2-5,-,CASRSVAGETQYF,TGTGCCAGCAGATCGGTGGCGGGAGAGACCCAGTACTTC
-,TRBV7-2,TRBJ2-7,few,CASSLAGTVQYF,TGTGCCAGCAGCTTAGCGGGTACAGTGCAGTACTTC
-,TRBV7-2,TRBJ1-2,many,CASSLAGDYGYTF,TGTGCCAGCAGCTTAGCAGGGGACTATGGCTACACCTTC
-,TRBV4-3,TRBJ2-7,many,CASSQDRPYEQYF,TGCGCCAGCAGCCAAGACAGGCCCTACGAGCAGTACTTC
TRBD1,TRBV4-2,TRBJ2-2,few,CASTQEQGAKTGELFF,TGTGCCAGCACGCAAGAGCAGGGGGCTAAGACCGGGGAGCTGTTTTTT
TRBD1,TRBV4-3,TRBJ1-2,few,CASSPMTGGMDGYTF,TGCGCCAGCAGCCCGATGACAGGGGGAATGGATGGCTACACCTTC
TRBD1,TRBV5-1,TRBJ2-7,many,CASSSGQGTYEQYF,TGCGCCAGCAGCTCGGGACAGGGAACCTACGAGCAGTACTTC
-,TRBV5-1,TRBJ2-7,few,CASSLGVTHRWYEQYF,TGCGCCAGCAGCTTGGGGGTGACACACCGATGGTACGAGCAGTACTTC
-,TRBV12-3/TRBV12-4,TRBJ1-5,few,CASSPPGHGNQPQHF,TGTGCCAGCAGCCCTCCGGGACACGGTAATCAGCCCCAGCATTTT
-,TRBV12-3/TRBV12-4,TRBJ1-1,many,CASSFYTEAFF,TGTGCCAGCAGTTTCTACACTGAAGCTTTCTTT
-,TRBV20-1,TRBJ1-1,few,CSAQQGTNTEAFF,TGCAGTGCTCAACAGGGAACTAACACTGAAGCTTTCTTT